These 2 T cell receptor beta chains were all obtained from the same sample, sequenced in a study of cytomegalovirus exposure and HLA in healthy donors. The method was immunoSEQ multiplex PCR; TCRdb's version includes in-frame clones alone and lacks a portion of them. The repertoire holds approximately 65,000 clones, with 91% as singletons. Sample: PBMCs. Source of these receptors: a young man in good health and CMV-seronegative.

The chain couples TRBV5-1 to TRBJ2-5; possible D gene TRBD1, 5 bases. This CDR3 comprises 15 residues. V was pared by 2 bases and J by 4 bases, with 15 bases between. CDR1 SGHRS and CDR2 YFSETQ come from the germline V gene. This chain's CDR3 is CASSFVSRVGETQYF. CDR3 DNA: TGCGCCAGCAGCTTTGTGTCCAGGGTGGGAGAGACCCAGTACTTC.

The rearrangement joins TRBV29-1 to TRBJ2-1, with a weak D call TRBD2 (5 bases). Germline-derived CDR1 and CDR2 are SQVTM and ANQGSEA. The CDR3 is made up of 13 amino acids. Trimming cost V 5 bases and J 7 bases, with 15 bases left between them. CDR3 sequence: CSVNVGLGNEQFF. As DNA, the CDR3 is TGCAGCGTTAACGTAGGACTGGGAAATGAGCAGTTCTTC.